The 26 T cell receptor beta chains in this list originate from one sample, sequenced in a study of shared clonotypes between healthy human individuals. The naive CD8 population came from CD45RO-negative cells selected for CCR7, without terminally differentiated effector memory CD45RA+ cells. Sequenced by immunoSEQ multiplex PCR; TCRdb stores in-frame clones only, minus some. The data hold about 2,200,000 clones, with approximately 94% observed a single time. Specimen: naive CD8+ T cells from PBMCs. Receptor source: a man aged 18 to 30 in good health. Some clones in this sample may be carry-over from other donors' samples.

The genes are TRBV10-1 and TRBJ1-1, with 7 positions matching TRBD1. The CDR3 runs 17 residues. V shed 3 bases, J shed 6 bases, and the junction held 16 bases outside the gene matches. Per the germline V gene, CDR1 is WNHNN and CDR2 is SYGVQD (reference sequence). The CDR3 DNA sequence: TGCGCCAGCAGTGACCGACAGGGTTGGGCCGCTGGTGCTGAAGCTTTCTTT. The encoded protein is CASSDRQGWAAGAEAFF.

The chain carries TRBV11-1 and TRBJ2-1; 8 bases match TRBD2. J was trimmed by 8 bases and V by 0 bases; bases with no gene match: 9. CDR3 size: 16 residues. Per germline, CDR1 SGHAT and CDR2 FQDESV (reference sequence). The CDR3 loop reads CASSLAFGGRRDEQFF. CDR3 DNA: TGTGCCAGCAGCTTAGCGTTCGGCGGGAGGAGGGATGAGCAGTTCTTC.

V and J are TRBV28 and TRBJ2-7, with 7 bases aligning to TRBD1. The CDR3 length is 14 residues. Germline V CDR1 and CDR2: MDHEN, SYDVKM. The J segment lost 4 bases and the V segment lost 1 base, leaving 4 bases of the junction unmatched. CDR3 sequence: CASSLYGQVYEQYF. CDR3 sequence (DNA): TGTGCCAGCAGTTTATATGGACAGGTGTACGAGCAGTACTTC.

The chain recombines TRBV9 with TRBJ2-1; TRBD2 matches 8 bases. Germline V gene data show CDR1 as SGDLS and CDR2 as YYNGEE. With 3 bases clipped from V and 4 bases from J, the junction kept 9 bases outside the gene matches. The CDR3 totals 16 residues. The DNA of the CDR3 is TGTGCCAGCAGCGGATTAGCGGGAACGGCGTACAATGAGCAGTTCTTC. Translating gives CASSGLAGTAYNEQFF.

The V and J genes are TRBV5-6 and TRBJ2-1; 9 nucleotides align to TRBD2. Per the germline V gene, CDR1 is SGHDT and CDR2 is YYEEEE. V lost 0 bases and J lost 10; bases outside the gene matches: 8. This CDR3 region has 15 residues. CDR3 in DNA: TGTGCCAGCAGCTTGGGTAGCGGGAGTGGTAAGGAGCAGTTCTTC. Translated: CASSLGSGSGKEQFF.

The chain joins TRBV6-5 to TRBJ1-1, with 7 bases identical to TRBD1. The V gene's germline CDR1 is MNHEY and CDR2 SVGAGI. This CDR3 has 13 residues. V shed 7 bases and J 4 bases; nucleotides not matched to a gene: 6. CDR3 sequence reads: CASTDRVSTEAFF. For the CDR3, the DNA is TGTGCCAGCACCGACAGGGTCAGCACTGAAGCTTTCTTT.

This rearrangement joins TRBV28 to TRBJ2-7; D perhaps matches TRBD2 (5 bases). Trimming removed 4 bases at V and 3 bases at J, with 13 bases between. CDR3 length: 14 amino acids. Germline V lookup: CDR1 MDHEN, CDR2 SYDVKM. CDR3 sequence reads: CASSSRREVYEQYF. CDR3 nucleotide sequence: TGTGCCAGCAGTTCCCGCCGGGAAGTCTACGAGCAGTACTTC.

This clone was counted between two and nine times. V is TRBV27 and J is TRBJ1-2; weak D call: TRBD1 (5 bases). Trimming removed 4 bases from V and 4 bases from J, with 16 bases in between. The CDR3 covers 15 residues. The germline gives CDR1 MNHEY, CDR2 SMNVEV (reference sequence). CDR3 nucleotides: TGTGCCAGCAGTTCCCGGCAGGGCAGTGCCTATGGCTACACCTTC. Protein product: CASSSRQGSAYGYTF.

This clone was found once. The genes are TRBV14 and TRBJ1-1, with unresolved D. The V end was cut by 0 bases, the J end by 4 bases, with 15 bases between. Germline V gives CDR1 SGHDN, CDR2 FVKESK. CDR3 length: 16 residues. CDR3 in DNA: TGTGCCAGCAGCCAAGACGCGTGGGCCGGGTCCACTGAAGCTTTCTTT. Its translation is CASSQDAWAGSTEAFF.

V usage is TRBV27 and J usage is TRBJ2-2; D not resolved. Germline CDR1 MNHEY, CDR2 SMNVEV (reference sequence). There are 14 residues in the CDR3. Trimming cost V 6 bases and J 2 bases, with 10 bases left between them. The CDR3: CASSITANTGELFF. In DNA, the CDR3 is TGTGCCAGCAGCATTACGGCCAACACCGGGGAGCTGTTTTTT.

This clone was observed once. This chain joins TRBV10-2 and TRBJ2-7; 7 bases agree with TRBD2. V shed 5 bases, J shed 2 bases, and the junction held 3 bases outside the gene matches. Germline V gene lookup returns CDR1 WSHSY and CDR2 SAAADI. The CDR3 contains 13 residues. The DNA for the CDR3 is TGCGCCAGCAGTTTCCGGGAGGCCTACGAGCAGTACTTC. Its protein is CASSFREAYEQYF.

This rearrangement joins TRBV4-1 to TRBJ2-1, with D perhaps TRBD1 (6 bases). The CDR3 covers 12 residues. Germline V lookup: CDR1 MGHRA, CDR2 YSYEKL. Trimming stripped 1 base from V and 15 bases from J, with 13 bases between. The DNA for the CDR3 is TGCGCCAGCAGCCAAGGGATAACAGGGCCGTTCTTC. Residues: CASSQGITGPFF.

V gene TRBV7-6 combines with J gene TRBJ2-3, with 8 nucleotides matching TRBD2. V was pared by 4 bases and J by 6 bases, with 12 bases of the junction left unmatched. The germline V gene has CDR1 SGHVS and CDR2 FNYEAQ. The CDR3 runs to 16 residues. The CDR3 DNA sequence: TGTGCCAGCAGCTCGGGGGCTAGCGGGCCTCGGGATACGCAGTATTTT. Translation gives CASSSGASGPRDTQYF.

This chain links TRBV27 with TRBJ1-1, with D maybe TRBD1 (6 bases). Deletions cut 5 bases from V and 3 bases from J, with 19 bases between. Germline lookup yields CDR1 MNHEY and CDR2 SMNVEV (reference sequence). CDR3 length: 16 amino acids. The CDR3: CASSPHRDRGYTEAFF. The CDR3 DNA is TGTGCCAGCAGTCCCCACAGGGATCGGGGGTACACTGAAGCTTTCTTT.

This clone came up once. The gene calls are TRBV28 and TRBJ1-1; D might be TRBD1 (5 bases). Germline V lookup: CDR1 MDHEN, CDR2 SYDVKM. The V gene lost 1 base and the J gene lost 5 bases, with 17 bases spanning the gap. This CDR3 region has 16 residues. The CDR3 sequence is CASSLLGPPVGTEAFF. CDR3 DNA: TGTGCCAGCAGTTTATTGGGGCCGCCTGTAGGGACTGAAGCTTTCTTT.

In regard to this clone: This CDR3 is also generated by other DNA sequences in the sample. V and J are TRBV27 and TRBJ2-7, with a tentative D call TRBD2 (6 bases). The CDR3 contains 14 residues. V shed 5 bases and J shed 4 bases, with 15 bases lying between them. Germline CDR1 is MNHEY and CDR2 is SMNVEV (reference sequence). The CDR3 loop reads CASSPRGLAYEQYF. CDR3 nucleotide sequence: TGTGCCAGCAGTCCCCGGGGACTGGCGTACGAGCAGTACTTC.

A note on this clone: Other nucleotide sequences in the sample specify the same CDR3. J is TRBJ2-7 and V is TRBV18; a weak D match, TRBD2 (5 bases). The V end lost 3 bases, the J end lost 3 bases, and 12 bases lay between the germline ends. This CDR3 has 14 residues. The germline gives CDR1 KGHSH, CDR2 LQKENI. In nucleotides, the CDR3 is TGTGCCAGCTCACCGGAAGGGAGAGGCTACGAGCAGTACTTC. Residues: CASSPEGRGYEQYF. Variable domain in full (rest from reference TRBV18 and TRBJ2-7): NAGVMQNPRHLVRRRGQEARLRCSPMKGHSHVYWYRQLPEEGLKFMVYLQKENIIDESGMPKERFSAEFPKEGPSILRIQQVVRGDSAAYFCASSPEGRGYEQYFGPGTRLTVT.

This clone showed up just once. The chain couples TRBV30 to TRBJ2-1, with TRBD2 matching over 12 bases. Germline CDR1 and CDR2: GTSNPN and SVGIG (reference sequence). The V segment lost 2 bases and the J segment 9 bases; nucleotides outside the gene matches: 17. The CDR3 covers 18 residues. In nucleotides, the CDR3 is TGTGCCTGGAGTTCCCCCTTCAATCTAGCGGGAGGGCCGGGTGAGCAGTTCTTC. It encodes CAWSSPFNLAGGPGEQFF.

The chain recombines TRBV2 with TRBJ2-1, with D tentatively TRBD2 (6 bases). The V end was cut by 2 bases, the J end by 8 bases, with 16 bases between. CDR3 length equals 15 residues. Germline V gene lookup returns CDR1 SNHLY and CDR2 FYNNEI. CDR3 DNA: TGTGCCAGCAGTGAATTACTAGAGTGGGAGGATGAGCAGTTCTTC. This translates into CASSELLEWEDEQFF.

CDR3 residues: CASSLYQGSEGQSYEQYF. CDR3 coding DNA: TGTGCCAGCAGCTTATATCAGGGGTCCGAGGGACAGTCCTACGAGCAGTACTTC. The gene calls are TRBV7-8 and TRBJ2-7; 7 nucleotides line up with TRBD1. V shed 2 bases, J shed 1 base, and the junction held 14 bases outside the gene matches. This CDR3 has 18 amino acids. Per the germline V gene, CDR1 is SGHVS and CDR2 is FQNEAQ.

This chain joins TRBV30 and TRBJ2-5; 7 positions match TRBD2. V shed 0 bases and J 0 bases; nucleotides not matched to a gene: 7. The germline gives CDR1 GTSNPN, CDR2 SVGIG (reference sequence). The CDR3 consists of 16 residues. CDR3 nucleotide sequence: TGTGCCTGGAGTGTACGCCTAGCGGAGTACCAAGAGACCCAGTACTTC. It yields the protein CAWSVRLAEYQETQYF.

This clone is a singleton in its sample. The rearrangement uses TRBV11-3 and TRBJ2-1; TRBD1 matches at 9 bases. The CDR3 has 16 residues. With V trimmed by 1 base and J by 8 bases, 9 bases remained unmatched. CDR1 is SGHNT and CDR2 is YENEEA in the germline V gene. CDR3 DNA sequence: TGTGCCAGCAGCTTAGGGAAGGGACAGGGTTTGGATGAGCAGTTCTTC. Protein: CASSLGKGQGLDEQFF.

The table lists this clone with a few counts. The rearrangement uses TRBV10-3 and TRBJ1-1, with D uncertain. The V and J ends lost 4 bases and 3 bases respectively, with 9 bases between them. This CDR3 has 13 residues. Germline assignment: CDR1 ENHRY and CDR2 SYGVKD. CDR3 sequence (DNA): TGTGCCATCAGTGGGGAAGAATACACTGAAGCTTTCTTT. It codes for CAISGEEYTEAFF.

The CDR3 DNA sequence: TGTGCCAGCAGTAATATCAAAGGCAATCAGCCCCAGCATTTT. Translation gives CASSNIKGNQPQHF. The chain has TRBV7-8 and TRBJ1-5; D remains unclear. Germline V CDR1 and CDR2: SGHVS, FQNEAQ. The V end lost 6 bases, the J end lost 2 bases, and 11 bases lay between the germline ends. The CDR3 sequence is 14 residues long. Variable domain in full (rest from reference TRBV7-8 and TRBJ1-5): GAGVSQSPRYKVAKRGQDVALRCDPISGHVSLFWYQQALGQGPEFLTYFQNEAQLDKSGLPSDRFFAERPEGSVSTLKIQRTQQEDSAVYLCASSNIKGNQPQHFGDGTRLSIL.

The chain recombines TRBV19 with TRBJ2-7; D might be TRBD1 (5 bases). Germline V CDR1 and CDR2: LNHDA, SQIVND (reference sequence). Trimming removed 5 bases from V and 0 bases from J, with 17 bases in between. The CDR3 is 16 residues long. The CDR3 loop reads CASSPLLDTTSYEQYF. DNA for the CDR3: TGTGCCAGTAGTCCCTTACTGGACACTACCTCCTACGAGCAGTACTTC.

This clone was seen a single time. CDR3 sequence reads: CSVEALGGQGAKTRYGYTF. DNA of the CDR3: TGCAGCGTGGAGGCTCTGGGTGGACAGGGGGCCAAAACTCGGTATGGCTACACCTTC. J is TRBJ1-2 and V is TRBV29-1; 11 bases are shared with TRBD1. The CDR3 totals 19 residues. Trimming at V came to 6 bases and at J to 5 bases, leaving 23 bases not matched to a gene. CDR1 is SQVTM and CDR2 is ANQGSEA in the germline V gene.